Described below is a single T cell receptor beta chain sequence and its context. Its matching antigen is unknown. Only in-frame clones appear in the TCRdb table, and some are missing; sequencing was by immunoSEQ multiplex PCR. The sample shows some 630,000 clones, less than 80% of them seen only once. The sample originates from a study of shared clonotypes between healthy human individuals. Study background: The donor pool was made up of two women and a few men aged 18 to 49.

Whole-study results and caveats: Estimated clonotype richness was generally higher in naive than memory subsets.

Sequencing was performed on memory CD4+ T cells sorted from blood. Subset given: CD45RA-negative fraction. The sequence derives from a woman in her 30s in good health.

CDR3 loop: CASRSGGGYEQYF. The CDR3 DNA is TGTGCCAGCAGATCAGGGGGGGGCTACGAGCAGTACTTC. The chain uses TRBV2 and TRBJ2-7; D possibly matches TRBD1 or TRBD2 (7 bases each). This CDR3 has 13 residues. Deletions cut 6 bases from V and 3 bases from J, with 12 bases between. Per germline, CDR1 SNHLY and CDR2 FYNNEI.